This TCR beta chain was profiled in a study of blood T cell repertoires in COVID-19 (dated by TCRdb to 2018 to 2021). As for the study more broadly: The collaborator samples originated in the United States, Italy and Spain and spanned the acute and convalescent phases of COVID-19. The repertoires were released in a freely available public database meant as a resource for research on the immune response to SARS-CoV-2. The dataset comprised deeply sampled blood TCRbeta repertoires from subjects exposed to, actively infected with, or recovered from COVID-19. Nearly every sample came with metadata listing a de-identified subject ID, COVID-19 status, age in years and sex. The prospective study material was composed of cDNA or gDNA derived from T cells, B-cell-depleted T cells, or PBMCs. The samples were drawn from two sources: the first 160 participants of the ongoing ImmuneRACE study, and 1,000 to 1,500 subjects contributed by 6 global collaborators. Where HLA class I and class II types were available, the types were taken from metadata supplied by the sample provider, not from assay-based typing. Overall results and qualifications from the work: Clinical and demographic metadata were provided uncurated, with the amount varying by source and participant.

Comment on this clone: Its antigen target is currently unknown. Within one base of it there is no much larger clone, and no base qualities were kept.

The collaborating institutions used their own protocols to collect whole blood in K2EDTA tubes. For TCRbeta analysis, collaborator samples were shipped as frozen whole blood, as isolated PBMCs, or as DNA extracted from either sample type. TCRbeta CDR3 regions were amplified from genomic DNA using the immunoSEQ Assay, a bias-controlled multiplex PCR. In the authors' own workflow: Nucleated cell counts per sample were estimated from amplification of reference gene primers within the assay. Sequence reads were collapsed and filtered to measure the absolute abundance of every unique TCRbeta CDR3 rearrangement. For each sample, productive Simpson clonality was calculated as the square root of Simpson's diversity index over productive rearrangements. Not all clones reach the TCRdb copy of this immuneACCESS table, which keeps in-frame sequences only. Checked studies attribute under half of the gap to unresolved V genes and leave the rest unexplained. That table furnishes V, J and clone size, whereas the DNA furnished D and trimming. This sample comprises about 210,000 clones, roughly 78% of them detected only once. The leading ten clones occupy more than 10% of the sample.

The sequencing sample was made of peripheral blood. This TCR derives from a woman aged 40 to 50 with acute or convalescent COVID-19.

CDR3 protein: CASSPGGRGYNSPLHF. The DNA reads as follows: TGTGCCAGCAGCCCAGGGGGCCGGGGGTATAATTCACCCCTCCACTTT. The chain uses TRBV5-5 and TRBJ1-6; a stretch of 8 junction bases matches TRBD1. CDR1 is given as SGHKS and CDR2 as YYEKEE, both from the germline V gene (reference sequence). V ends up 4 bases short and J 4 bases short, with an unmatched junction base count of 7. From the cysteine up to the phenylalanine, the CDR3 has a length of 16 residues. The read is trimmed to its CDR3 DNA, 48 bases read in frame from base 1.